This TCR beta chain was profiled in a study of shared clonotypes between healthy human individuals (dated by TCRdb to 2018 to 2020). Turning to the overall study: The cohort included three men and a couple of women between 18 and 49 years of age. For each donor, three plates each were used for CD4 naive and CD4 memory, two plates were used for CD8 naive, and one plate was used for CD8 memory. To estimate repertoire size and how much clonotypes are shared between individuals, the study performed deep sequencing of blood TCR repertoires from five healthy adults. To increase sequencing depth and limit assay-specific biases, TCR repertoire library preparation and sequencing were carried out by different laboratories using diverse techniques. Each donor's leukapheresis produced roughly between roughly 0.94 and 9.5 billion PBMCs. Here is what the overall study found, with its caveats: Because the study included a small number of donors, the genetic and exposure-history diversity represented was limited. Rarefaction of sorted-subset datasets indicated incomplete sequencing despite the large sequencing depth. Sampling was limited to blood, and TCR repertoires in tissue likely differ from TCR repertoires in blood. Larger estimated clonotype richness was generally found for naive subsets than for memory subsets. Based on pairwise subsampling, the degree of clonotype sharing among donors was expected to be affected by sequencing depth. When four donors were compared, the shared fraction of clonotypes was about 5.5% for naive CD4, less than 4% for naive CD8, more than 2% for memory CD4, and around 0.4% for memory CD8. Compared with non-shared clonotypes, clonotypes shared by all four sorted-subset donors had higher generation probabilities.

Trimmed from V: 4 bases; trimmed from J: 6 bases; junction bases lacking a gene match: 17. CDR1 and CDR2 (LNHNV, YYDKDF) derive from the germline V gene (reference sequence). Inclusive of the bounding cysteine and phenylalanine, the CDR3 is 17 residues long. Solely the CDR3 DNA is kept, with 51 bases framed from the first base. TCR CDR3 regions were amplified from genomic DNA by multiplex PCR using the deep immunoSEQ assay. Genomic DNA extracted from each cell subset was distributed evenly over all wells of several immunoSEQ 96-well plates, and each plate served as one replicate. For sorted subsets, about 0.2 ug genomic DNA, equal to approximately 30,000 T cell genomes, was loaded into each replicate PCR. Purified libraries were quantified with a Qubit 3.0 fluorometer, sized on a Bioanalyzer 2100, and re-quantified with the KAPA Library Quantification kit. Each immunoSEQ 96-well plate was sequenced on its own single-read 150-cycle Illumina NextSeq 550 flow cell. Per the source publication's procedure: Because only junctional sequences without quality scores were contained in the immunoSEQ output, filtering matching that applied to full-length reads could not be performed. To assign V/J genes and CDR3, sequences were annotated against IMGT germline references using PyIR, a Python wrapper for IgBLAST v1.9. Reads were filtered out if the reads had weak V/J assignments (E-value above 1e-6), no CDR3, stop codons, out-of-frame junctions, or ambiguous translated residues. V3J clonotypes were defined as sequences sharing the same inferred V gene, J gene, and CDR3 amino acid sequence. The percentage overlap between two repertoires was calculated by dividing the number of shared unique clonotypes by the size of the smaller repertoire. Three approaches were used to assess repertoire richness: RTK rarefaction, the Chao1 estimator, and Recon v2.1 estimates of unobserved clonotypes. Generation probabilities were computed with OLGA for all TCRbeta clonotypes obtained by the gDNA method from four donors. Sourced from immuneACCESS, this table was stored by TCRdb with only in-frame sequences that have V and J called. A share of the clones is absent; for the studies checked, an unresolved V gene accounts for under half, and the remainder has no known explanation. D and trimming come from the DNA, and the V and J calls and clone size come from that table. A total of some 2.1 million clones appear in this sample, about 94% of them only once. The leading ten clones occupy 0.9% to 1.3% of the sample.

CD8 naive samples were obtained by positive selection for CCR7 among CD45RO-negative cells, yielding a CD45RA+CCR7+ population from which TemRA cells were excluded. The donors were healthy, HIV-negative adults who had no recently reported acute infections or vaccinations. Every donor was a Caucasian adult living in Nashville, Tennessee, USA. Blood was obtained by leukapheresis, after which PBMCs were separated by Ficoll-Histopaque density gradient centrifugation and cryopreserved in liquid nitrogen vapor phase. Purity and quantity of every magnetically sorted T cell population were checked by analytical flow cytometry. Each sorted fraction had its genomic DNA isolated and then quantified by UV absorbance on a Nanodrop 2000c. A note on this clone: Its target antigen remains unknown. One base away there is no much larger clone; base qualities are not given.

Sequenced sample: naive CD8+ T cells sorted from blood. The sample's cell subset or site label, decoded: CD45RA+CCR7+. The origin of this receptor is a young man in good health. The chain links TRBV15 with TRBJ2-7, and 8 junctional nucleotides match TRBD2. In nucleotides, the sequence is TGTGCCACCAGCAAAGAGGCAGCGGGAGTAATGAATAGCGAGCAGTACTTC. It translates as CATSKEAAGVMNSEQYF.